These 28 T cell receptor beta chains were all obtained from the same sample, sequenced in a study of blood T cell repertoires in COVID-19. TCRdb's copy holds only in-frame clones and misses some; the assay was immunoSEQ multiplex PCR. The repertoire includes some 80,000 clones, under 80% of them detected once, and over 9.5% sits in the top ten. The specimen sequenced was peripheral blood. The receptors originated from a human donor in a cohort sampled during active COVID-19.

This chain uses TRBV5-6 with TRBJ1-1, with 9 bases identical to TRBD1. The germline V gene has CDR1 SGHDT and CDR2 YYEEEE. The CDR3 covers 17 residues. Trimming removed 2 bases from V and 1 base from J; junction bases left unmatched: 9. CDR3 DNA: TGTGCCAGCAGCTTCTTGGGACAGGGTATGAGGAACACTGAAGCTTTCTTT. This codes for CASSFLGQGMRNTEAFF.

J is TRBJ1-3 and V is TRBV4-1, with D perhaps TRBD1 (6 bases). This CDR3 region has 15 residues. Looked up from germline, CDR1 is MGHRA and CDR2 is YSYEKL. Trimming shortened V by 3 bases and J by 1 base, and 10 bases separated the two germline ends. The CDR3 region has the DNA TGCGCCAGCAGCCAGAGGGGGATATCTGGAAACACCATATATTTT. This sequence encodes CASSQRGISGNTIYF.

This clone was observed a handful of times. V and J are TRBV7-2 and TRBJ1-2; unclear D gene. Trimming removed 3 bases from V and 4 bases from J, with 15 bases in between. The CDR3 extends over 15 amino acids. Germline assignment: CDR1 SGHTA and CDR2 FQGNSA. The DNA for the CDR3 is TGTGCCAGCAGCTTCGCAGCGGTCGGAGGCTATGGCTACACCTTC. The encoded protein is CASSFAAVGGYGYTF.

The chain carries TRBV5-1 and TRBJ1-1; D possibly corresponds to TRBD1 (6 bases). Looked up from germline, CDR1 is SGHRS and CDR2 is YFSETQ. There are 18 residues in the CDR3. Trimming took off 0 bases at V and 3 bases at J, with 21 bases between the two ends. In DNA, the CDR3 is TGCGCCAGCAGCTTGGACAGGGCGGGGGGCGCGTCCGACACTGAAGCTTTCTTT. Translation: CASSLDRAGGASDTEAFF.

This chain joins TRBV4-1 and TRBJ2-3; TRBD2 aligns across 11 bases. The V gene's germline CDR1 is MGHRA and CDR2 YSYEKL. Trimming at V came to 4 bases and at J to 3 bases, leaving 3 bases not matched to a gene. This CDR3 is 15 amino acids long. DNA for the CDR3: TGCGCCAGCAGCCTTAGCGGGGGGGCGACAGATACGCAGTATTTT. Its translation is CASSLSGGATDTQYF.

Written as DNA, the CDR3 is TGTGCCAGCAGCCCCACAGGGCCCTGGGCGAACTATGGCTACACCTTC. Protein product: CASSPTGPWANYGYTF. The rearrangement joins TRBV3-1 (or the pseudogene TRBV3-2) to TRBJ1-2, with a tentative D call TRBD1 (6 bases). The CDR3 length is 16 residues. Trimming shortened V by 4 bases and J by 2 bases, and 17 bases separated the two germline ends. CDR1 is LGHDT and CDR2 is YNNKEL in the germline V gene (reference sequence).

The DNA for the CDR3 is TGTGCCAGCAGTGCCCAAGCGGGGGGAGGTAATGAGCAGTTCTTC. This translates into CASSAQAGGGNEQFF. This chain connects TRBV2 to TRBJ2-1, with 9 bases matching TRBD2. Germline assignment: CDR1 SNHLY and CDR2 FYNNEI. Trimming took 4 bases from V and 7 from J; bases not matched to a gene: 8. CDR3 length: 15 amino acids. The entire variable domain, with the rest obtained from reference TRBV2 and TRBJ2-1, is as follows: EPEVTQTPSHQVTQMGQEVILRCVPISNHLYFYWYRQILGQKVEFLVSFYNNEISEKSEIFDDQFSVERPDGSNFTLKIRSTKLEDSAMYFCASSAQAGGGNEQFFGPGTRLTVL.

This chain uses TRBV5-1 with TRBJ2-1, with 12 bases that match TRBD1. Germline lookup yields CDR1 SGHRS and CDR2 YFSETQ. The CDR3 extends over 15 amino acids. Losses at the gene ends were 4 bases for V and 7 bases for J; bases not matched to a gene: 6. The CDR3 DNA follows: TGCGCCAGCAGCACCGGGACAGGGGGCGGAAATGAGCAGTTCTTC. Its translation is CASSTGTGGGNEQFF. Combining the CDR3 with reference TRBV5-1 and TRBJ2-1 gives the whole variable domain KAGVTQTPRYLIKTRGQQVTLSCSPISGHRSVSWYQQTPGQGLQFLFEYFSETQRNKGNFPGRFSGRQFSNSRSEMNVSTLELGDSALYLCASSTGTGGGNEQFFGPGTRLTVL.

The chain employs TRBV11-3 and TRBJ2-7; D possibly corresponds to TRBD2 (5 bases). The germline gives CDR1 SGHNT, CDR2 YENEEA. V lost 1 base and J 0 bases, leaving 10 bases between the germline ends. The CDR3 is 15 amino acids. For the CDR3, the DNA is TGTGCCAGCAGCTTAGCCCCCGGGAACTCCTACGAGCAGTACTTC. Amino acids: CASSLAPGNSYEQYF.

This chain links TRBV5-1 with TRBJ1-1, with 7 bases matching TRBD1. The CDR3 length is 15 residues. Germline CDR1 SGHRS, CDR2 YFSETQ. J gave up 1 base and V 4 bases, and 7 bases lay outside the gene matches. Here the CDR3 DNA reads TGCGCCAGCAGCGATACAGGGGTCCCGAACACTGAAGCTTTCTTT. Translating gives CASSDTGVPNTEAFF.

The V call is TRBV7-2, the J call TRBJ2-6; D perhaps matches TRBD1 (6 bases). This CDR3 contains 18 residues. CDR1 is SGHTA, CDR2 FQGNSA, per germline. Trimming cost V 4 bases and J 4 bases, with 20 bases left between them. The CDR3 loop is CASSYKSRGFVGANVLTF. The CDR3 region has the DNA TGTGCCAGCAGCTATAAAAGTAGGGGGTTCGTGGGGGCCAACGTCCTGACTTTC. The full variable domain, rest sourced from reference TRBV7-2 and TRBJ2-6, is GAGVSQSPSNKVTEKGKDVELRCDPISGHTALYWYRQSLGQGLEFLIYFQGNSAPDKSGLPSDRFSAERTGGSVSTLTIQRTQQEDSAVYLCASSYKSRGFVGANVLTFGAGSRLTVL.

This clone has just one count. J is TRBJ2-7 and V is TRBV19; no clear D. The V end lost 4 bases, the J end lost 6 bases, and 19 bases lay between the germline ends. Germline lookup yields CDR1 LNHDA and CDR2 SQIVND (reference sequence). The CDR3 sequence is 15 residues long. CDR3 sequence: CASSRPGSRPIEQYF. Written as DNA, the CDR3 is TGTGCCAGTAGTAGACCCGGATCCAGGCCAATCGAGCAGTACTTC.

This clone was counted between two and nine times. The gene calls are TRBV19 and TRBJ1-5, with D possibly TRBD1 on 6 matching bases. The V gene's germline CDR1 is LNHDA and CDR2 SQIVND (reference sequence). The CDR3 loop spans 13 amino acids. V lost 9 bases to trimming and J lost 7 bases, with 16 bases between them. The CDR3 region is CASTGNRGQPQHF. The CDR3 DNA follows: TGTGCCAGCACAGGGAATAGGGGACAGCCCCAGCATTTT.

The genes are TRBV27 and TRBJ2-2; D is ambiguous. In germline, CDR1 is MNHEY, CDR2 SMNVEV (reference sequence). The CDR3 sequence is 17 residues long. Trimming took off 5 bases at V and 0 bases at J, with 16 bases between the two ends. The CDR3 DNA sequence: TGTGCCAGCAGTCCCCCGGAGTCGAGGTCGAACACCGGGGAGCTGTTTTTT. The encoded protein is CASSPPESRSNTGELFF.

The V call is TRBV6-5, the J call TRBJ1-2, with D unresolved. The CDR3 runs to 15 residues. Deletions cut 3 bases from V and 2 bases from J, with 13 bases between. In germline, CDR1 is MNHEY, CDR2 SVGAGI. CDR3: CASSYNREINYGYTF. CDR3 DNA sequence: TGTGCCAGCAGTTATAACCGGGAGATAAACTATGGCTACACCTTC.

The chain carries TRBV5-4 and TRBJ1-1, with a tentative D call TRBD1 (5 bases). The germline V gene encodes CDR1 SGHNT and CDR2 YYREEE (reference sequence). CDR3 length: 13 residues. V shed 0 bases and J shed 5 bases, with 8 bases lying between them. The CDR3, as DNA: TGTGCCAGCAGCTTGGGGGGCGAGACTGAAGCTTTCTTT. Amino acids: CASSLGGETEAFF.

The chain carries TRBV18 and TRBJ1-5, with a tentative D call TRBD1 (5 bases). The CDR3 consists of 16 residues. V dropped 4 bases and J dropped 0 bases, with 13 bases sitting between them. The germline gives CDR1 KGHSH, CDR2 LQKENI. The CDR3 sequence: CASSLRRGDSNQPQHF. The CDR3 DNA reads TGTGCCAGCTCACTTCGTCGGGGGGATAGCAATCAGCCCCAGCATTTT.

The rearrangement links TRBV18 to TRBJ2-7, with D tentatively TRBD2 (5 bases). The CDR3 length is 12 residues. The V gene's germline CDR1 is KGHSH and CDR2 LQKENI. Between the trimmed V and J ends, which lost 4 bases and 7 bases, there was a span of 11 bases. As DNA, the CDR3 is TGTGCCAGCTCACTAGAGCGGTGGGAGCAGTACTTC. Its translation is CASSLERWEQYF. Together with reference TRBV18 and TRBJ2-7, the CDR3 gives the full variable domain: NAGVMQNPRHLVRRRGQEARLRCSPMKGHSHVYWYRQLPEEGLKFMVYLQKENIIDESGMPKERFSAEFPKEGPSILRIQQVVRGDSAAYFCASSLERWEQYFGPGTRLTVT.

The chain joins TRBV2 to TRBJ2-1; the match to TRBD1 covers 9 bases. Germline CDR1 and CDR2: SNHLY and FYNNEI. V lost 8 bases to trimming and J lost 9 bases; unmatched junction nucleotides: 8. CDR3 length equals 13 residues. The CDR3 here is CASRGQGVGEQFF. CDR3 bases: TGTGCCAGCCGGGGACAGGGCGTCGGTGAGCAGTTCTTC.

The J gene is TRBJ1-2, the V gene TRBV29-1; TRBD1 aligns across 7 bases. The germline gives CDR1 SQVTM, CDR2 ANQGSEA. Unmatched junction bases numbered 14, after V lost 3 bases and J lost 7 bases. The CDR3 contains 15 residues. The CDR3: CSVDLRVRGRFGYTF. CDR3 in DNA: TGCAGCGTTGACCTCCGAGTGAGGGGGCGGTTTGGCTACACCTTC. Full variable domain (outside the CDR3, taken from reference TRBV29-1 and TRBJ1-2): SAVISQKPSRDICQRGTSLTIQCQVDSQVTMMFWYRQQPGQSLTLIATANQGSEATYESGFVIDKFPISRPNLTFSTLTVSNMSPEDSSIYLCSVDLRVRGRFGYTFGSGTRLTVV.

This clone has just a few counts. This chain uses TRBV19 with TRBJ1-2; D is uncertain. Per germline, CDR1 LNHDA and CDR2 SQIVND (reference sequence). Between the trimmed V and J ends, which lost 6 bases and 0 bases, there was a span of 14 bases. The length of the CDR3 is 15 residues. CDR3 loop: CASRNWGGSNYGYTF. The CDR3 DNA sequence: TGTGCCAGTAGGAACTGGGGAGGCTCTAACTATGGCTACACCTTC. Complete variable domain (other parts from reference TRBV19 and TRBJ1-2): DGGITQSPKYLFRKEGQNVTLSCEQNLNHDAMYWYRQDPGQGLRLIYYSQIVNDFQKGDIAEGYSVSREKKESFPLTVTSAQKNPTAFYLCASRNWGGSNYGYTFGSGTRLTVV.

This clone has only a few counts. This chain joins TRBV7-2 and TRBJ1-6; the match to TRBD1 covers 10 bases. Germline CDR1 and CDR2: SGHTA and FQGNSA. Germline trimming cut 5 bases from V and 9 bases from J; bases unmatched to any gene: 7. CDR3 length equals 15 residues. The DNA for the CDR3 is TGTGCCAGCAGCCCGGGACGGACAGGGGGTTCACCCCTCCACTTT. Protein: CASSPGRTGGSPLHF.

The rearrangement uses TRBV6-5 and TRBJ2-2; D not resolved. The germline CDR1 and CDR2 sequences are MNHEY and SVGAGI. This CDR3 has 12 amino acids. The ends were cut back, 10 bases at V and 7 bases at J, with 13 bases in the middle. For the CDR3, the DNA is TGTGCCATCGCCCGTGCGGACGGGGAGCTGTTTTTT. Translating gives CAIARADGELFF.

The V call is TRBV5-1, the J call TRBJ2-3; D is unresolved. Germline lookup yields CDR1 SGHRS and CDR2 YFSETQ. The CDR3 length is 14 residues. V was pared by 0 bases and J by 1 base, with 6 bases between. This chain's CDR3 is CASSLALGTDTQYF. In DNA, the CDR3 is TGCGCCAGCAGCTTGGCCCTTGGCACAGATACGCAGTATTTT.

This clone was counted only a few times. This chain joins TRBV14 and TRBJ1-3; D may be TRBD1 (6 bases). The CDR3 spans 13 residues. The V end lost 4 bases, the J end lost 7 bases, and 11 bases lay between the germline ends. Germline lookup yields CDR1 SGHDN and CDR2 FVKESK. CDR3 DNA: TGTGCCAGCAGCCCGGCAGGGGTTAACACCATATATTTT. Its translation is CASSPAGVNTIYF. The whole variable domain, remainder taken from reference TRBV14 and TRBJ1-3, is EAGVTQFPSHSVIEKGQTVTLRCDPISGHDNLYWYRRVMGKEIKFLLHFVKESKQDESGMPNNRFLAERTGGTYSTLKVQPAELEDSGVYFCASSPAGVNTIYFGEGSWLTVV.

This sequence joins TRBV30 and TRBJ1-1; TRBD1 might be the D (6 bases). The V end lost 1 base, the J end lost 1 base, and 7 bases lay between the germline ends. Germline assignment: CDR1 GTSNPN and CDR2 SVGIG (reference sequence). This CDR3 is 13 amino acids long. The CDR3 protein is CAWSDRANTEAFF. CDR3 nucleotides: TGTGCCTGGAGTGACAGGGCGAACACTGAAGCTTTCTTT.

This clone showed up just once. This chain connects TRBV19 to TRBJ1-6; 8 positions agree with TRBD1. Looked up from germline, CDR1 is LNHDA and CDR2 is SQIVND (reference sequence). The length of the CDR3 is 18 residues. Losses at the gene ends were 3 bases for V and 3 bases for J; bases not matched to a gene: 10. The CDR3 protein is CASSIPTTGDNYNSPLHF. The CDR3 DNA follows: TGTGCCAGTAGTATCCCGACGACAGGGGACAACTATAATTCACCCCTCCACTTT.

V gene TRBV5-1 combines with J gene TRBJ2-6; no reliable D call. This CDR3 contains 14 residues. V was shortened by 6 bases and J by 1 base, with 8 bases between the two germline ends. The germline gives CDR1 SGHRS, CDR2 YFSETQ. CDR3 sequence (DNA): TGCGCCAGCACCCGGGTGTCTGGGGCCAACGTCCTGACTTTC. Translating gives CASTRVSGANVLTF.